Sequencing of this T cell receptor beta chain was carried out in a study of T cell repertoires in cytomegalovirus infection. Study-wide background: Both CMV infection and a matching HLA type were indicated by public TCR beta signatures.

V dropped 10 bases and J dropped 7; count of bases not matched to a gene: 9. The germline V gene encodes CDR1 LNHDA and CDR2 SQIVND (reference sequence). The CDR3 length is 13 residues. To note about this clonotype: What it recognizes is unknown.

Findings and caveats of the study: Dominating the ex vivo response were HLA-C-restricted CMV-specific TCR beta clonotypes. The study identified carriers of CMV plus the relevant HLA from cumulative public TCR beta family frequency.

TCRdb analysed the reads with MiXCR anew, one entry per CDR3 protein. The sample lists approximately 300,000 distinct CDR3 sequences, 20% to 25% seen once, with more than 10% in the top ten. The clonotype was recovered from a human donor in good health (CMV status not recorded). Some clones in this sample may be carry-over from other donors' samples. Sequences were derived from cultured PBMCs, sampled from culture after CMV antigen stimulation. The rearrangement joins TRBV19 to TRBJ1-5; the match to TRBD1 covers 8 bases. The CDR3 nucleotides read TGTGCCACTCGACCCGGGACAGGCCAGCCCCAGCATTTT. Its translation is CATRPGTGQPQHF. Complete variable domain (other parts from reference TRBV19 and TRBJ1-5): DGGITQSPKYLFRKEGQNVTLSCEQNLNHDAMYWYRQDPGQGLRLIYYSQIVNDFQKGDIAEGYSVSREKKESFPLTVTSAQKNPTAFYLCATRPGTGQPQHFGDGTRLSIL.